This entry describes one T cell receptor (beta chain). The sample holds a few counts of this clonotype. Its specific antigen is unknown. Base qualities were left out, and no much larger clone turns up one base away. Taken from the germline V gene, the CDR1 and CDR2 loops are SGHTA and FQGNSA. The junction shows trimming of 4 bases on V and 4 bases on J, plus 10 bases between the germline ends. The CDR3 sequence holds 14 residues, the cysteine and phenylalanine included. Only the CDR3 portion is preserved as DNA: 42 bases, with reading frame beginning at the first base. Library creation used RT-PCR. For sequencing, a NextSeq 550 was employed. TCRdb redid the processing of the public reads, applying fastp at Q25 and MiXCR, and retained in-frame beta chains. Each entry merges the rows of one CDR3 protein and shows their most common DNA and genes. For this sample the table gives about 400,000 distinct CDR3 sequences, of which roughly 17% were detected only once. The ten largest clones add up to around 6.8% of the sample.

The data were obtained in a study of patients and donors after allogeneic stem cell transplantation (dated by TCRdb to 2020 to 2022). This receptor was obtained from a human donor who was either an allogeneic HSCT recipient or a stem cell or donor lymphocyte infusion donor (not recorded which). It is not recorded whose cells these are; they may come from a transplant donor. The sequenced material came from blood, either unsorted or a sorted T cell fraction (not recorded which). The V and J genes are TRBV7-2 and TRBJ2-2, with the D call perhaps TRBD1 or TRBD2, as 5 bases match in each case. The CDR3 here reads CASSSLGVTGELFF. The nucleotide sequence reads TGTGCCAGCAGCTCACTGGGGGTCACCGGGGAGCTGTTTTTT.